A single sample is the source of the 32 T cell receptor beta chains below, sequenced in a study of blood T cell repertoires in COVID-19. Some clones are missing from TCRdb's copy, which holds only in-frame ones; the method was immunoSEQ multiplex PCR. The data hold 150,000 to 200,000 clones, with 88% observed a single time. Input material: peripheral blood. The receptors originated from a human donor in a cohort sampled during active COVID-19.

The rearrangement joins TRBV7-2 to TRBJ1-1, with TRBD1 matching 9 bases. Germline V gene data show CDR1 as SGHTA and CDR2 as FQGNSA. CDR3 length: 18 amino acids. V lost 2 bases, J lost 1 base, and 11 bases stayed unmatched. Here the CDR3 reads CASSLSPGTGLRNTEAFF. In DNA, the CDR3 is TGTGCCAGCAGCTTATCCCCCGGGACAGGGTTAAGGAACACTGAAGCTTTCTTT. The full variable domain, rest sourced from reference TRBV7-2 and TRBJ1-1, is GAGVSQSPSNKVTEKGKDVELRCDPISGHTALYWYRQSLGQGLEFLIYFQGNSAPDKSGLPSDRFSAERTGGSVSTLTIQRTQQEDSAVYLCASSLSPGTGLRNTEAFFGQGTRLTVV.

This clone appeared a few times. This chain uses TRBV28 with TRBJ2-6, with no clear D. V was shortened by 4 bases and J by 0 bases, with 16 bases between the two germline ends. The CDR3 has 18 residues. Germline CDR1 is MDHEN and CDR2 is SYDVKM. The CDR3 region has the DNA TGTGCCAGCAGTTCGACACTTTCCCCACCCTCTGGGGCCAACGTCCTGACTTTC. Protein product: CASSSTLSPPSGANVLTF.

J is TRBJ1-1 and V is TRBV12-5; perhaps TRBD1 as D (6 bases). V dropped 0 bases and J dropped 3 bases, with 11 bases sitting between them. CDR1 LGHNT and CDR2 FRNRAP come from the germline V gene. The CDR3 loop spans 15 amino acids. The CDR3, as DNA: TGTGCTAGTGGTTTGGTACCGGGACACTACACTGAAGCTTTCTTT. It specifies CASGLVPGHYTEAFF.

This clone occurred once. The chain employs TRBV28 and TRBJ2-3, with a possible D match to TRBD2 (6 bases). Germline CDR1 reads MDHEN; CDR2 reads SYDVKM. V was trimmed by 4 bases and J by 3 bases, leaving 17 bases between them. This CDR3 region has 16 residues. CDR3 DNA sequence: TGTGCCAGCAGTTCGGCGGGAAAAGCTGGAACAGATACGCAGTATTTT. Translating it yields CASSSAGKAGTDTQYF.

As regards this clone: At the DNA level, this CDR3 is encoded by other sequences in the same sample as well. The genes are TRBV20-1 and TRBJ2-5; TRBD2 matches at 10 bases. Per germline, CDR1 DFQATT and CDR2 SNEGSKA (reference sequence). The trim removed 3 bases at V and 5 bases at J, leaving 6 bases unmatched. This CDR3 has 14 amino acids. The CDR3 is CSASKAGGPETQYF. The CDR3 nucleotides read TGCAGTGCTAGTAAAGCGGGGGGGCCGGAGACCCAGTACTTC.

This chain connects TRBV5-4 to TRBJ2-7; the D gene is possibly TRBD2 (6 bases). The CDR3 sequence is 13 residues long. Per the germline V gene, CDR1 is SGHNT and CDR2 is YYREEE (reference sequence). Trimming stripped 0 bases from V and 3 bases from J, with 7 bases between. CDR3 in amino acids: CASSLVGGYEQYF. As DNA, the CDR3 is TGTGCCAGCAGCTTGGTCGGGGGCTACGAGCAGTACTTC.

This chain uses TRBV7-2 with TRBJ2-7; D perhaps matches TRBD1 (7 bases). Trimming removed 0 bases from V and 5 bases from J, with 11 bases in between. The CDR3 spans 14 residues. Germline V CDR1 and CDR2: SGHTA, FQGNSA. The CDR3 sequence is CASSLAGRGDEQYF. In nucleotides, the CDR3 is TGTGCCAGCAGCTTAGCGGGCAGGGGGGACGAGCAGTACTTC.

The genes are TRBV14 and TRBJ2-7, with 7 bases lining up with TRBD1. Germline V gene lookup returns CDR1 SGHDN and CDR2 FVKESK. V lost 3 bases to trimming and J lost 5 bases; unmatched junction nucleotides: 13. This CDR3 spans 16 amino acids. The chain's CDR3 is CASSHLPYTGADEQYF. The CDR3 DNA reads as TGTGCCAGCAGCCACTTGCCCTATACAGGGGCCGACGAGCAGTACTTC.

This chain connects TRBV11-3 to TRBJ2-1; 7 bases map to TRBD2. The germline V gene has CDR1 SGHNT and CDR2 YENEEA. V dropped 1 base and J dropped 4; count of bases not matched to a gene: 4. This CDR3 region has 15 residues. The DNA for the CDR3 is TGTGCCAGCAGCTTAGGGCTAGCGGAGTACAATGAGCAGTTCTTC. Amino acid sequence: CASSLGLAEYNEQFF.

V is TRBV28 and J is TRBJ1-2; 8 positions agree with TRBD1. Trimming cost V 5 bases and J 0 bases; bases outside gene matches: 8. CDR1 and CDR2 from the germline V gene are MDHEN and SYDVKM. The CDR3 covers 16 residues. DNA of the CDR3: TGTGCCAGCAGTACCGGGACAGGTGGAGCTAACTATGGCTACACCTTC. It specifies CASSTGTGGANYGYTF.

The rearrangement uses TRBV3-1 (or the pseudogene TRBV3-2) and TRBJ1-1, with D tentatively TRBD1 (6 bases). There are 14 residues in the CDR3. V shed 4 bases and J shed 2 bases, with 11 bases lying between them. CDR1 and CDR2 (germline): LGHDT, YNNKEL (reference sequence). The CDR3 sequence is CASSLGGGNTEAFF. In DNA form, the CDR3 reads TGTGCCAGCAGCCTGGGGGGGGGCAACACTGAAGCTTTCTTT.

The chain combines TRBV3-1 (or the pseudogene TRBV3-2) with TRBJ1-6; 7 bases agree with TRBD1. The germline gives CDR1 LGHDT, CDR2 YNNKEL (reference sequence). The V and J ends lost 2 bases and 7 bases, in that order; junction bases with no gene match: 8. This CDR3 has 16 residues. CDR3 loop: CASSQNNRGKNSPLHF. In nucleotides, the CDR3 is TGTGCCAGCAGCCAAAACAACAGGGGTAAGAATTCACCCCTCCACTTT.

The rearrangement uses TRBV11-3 and TRBJ2-3; 7 bases match TRBD2. Germline-derived CDR1 and CDR2 are SGHNT and YENEEA. The J segment lost 2 bases and the V segment lost 1 base, leaving 6 bases of the junction unmatched. This CDR3 spans 16 amino acids. As DNA, the CDR3 is TGTGCCAGCAGCTTAGGGGCTAGCGGCATCACAGATACGCAGTATTTT. It translates to CASSLGASGITDTQYF.

This clone was seen more than once but under ten times. V gene TRBV30 combines with J gene TRBJ1-5, with D perhaps TRBD1 (5 bases). Trimming shortened V by 0 bases and J by 5 bases, and 11 bases separated the two germline ends. The CDR3 runs to 14 residues. CDR1 GTSNPN and CDR2 SVGIG come from the germline V gene (reference sequence). In nucleotides, the CDR3 is TGTGCCTGGAGTGTTTCAGGGCTGGATCAGCCCCAGCATTTT. Its translation: CAWSVSGLDQPQHF.

The chain links TRBV4-3 to TRBJ2-7; TRBD2 is a possible D gene (5 bases). The CDR3 is made up of 16 amino acids. Germline assignment: CDR1 LGHNA and CDR2 YSLEER. Deletions cut 0 bases from V and 0 bases from J, with 12 bases between. The CDR3 sequence is CASSQDNSGSSYEQYF. The CDR3, as DNA: TGCGCCAGCAGCCAAGATAACAGCGGCAGCTCCTACGAGCAGTACTTC.

The chain recombines TRBV5-5 with TRBJ2-7; D remains unclear. V lost 1 base, J lost 4 bases, and 15 bases lay in between. CDR1 is SGHKS, CDR2 YYEKEE, per germline (reference sequence). CDR3 size: 15 residues. CDR3 amino acids: CASSLFPGATYEQYF. The CDR3 DNA reads as TGTGCCAGCAGCTTGTTCCCTGGAGCTACATACGAGCAGTACTTC.

The chain couples TRBV21-1 to TRBJ2-3; TRBD1 reflects the table's D call only, with no check against the DNA. TRBV21-1 counts as a pseudogene. CDR3 length: 20 residues. The CDR3 DNA reads as TGTGCCAGCGGGGCGGACACCCGGGACAGGGATCGTATTTACCCAGATACGCAGTATTTT. Protein sequence: CASGADTRDRDRIYPDTQYF.

This sequence joins TRBV30 and TRBJ2-2, with 11 bases aligning to TRBD2. Looked up from germline, CDR1 is GTSNPN and CDR2 is SVGIG (reference sequence). The trim removed 0 bases at V and 7 bases at J, leaving 13 bases unmatched. The CDR3 covers 18 residues. CDR3 amino acids: CAWSVRSSGGPLGGELFF. The CDR3 coding sequence is TGTGCCTGGAGTGTACGGTCTAGCGGGGGGCCCTTAGGCGGGGAGCTGTTTTTT.

CDR3 in DNA: TGTGCCAGCAGTGGGAATAGGGGGACGCGCTATGGCTACACCTTC. As protein: CASSGNRGTRYGYTF. The chain combines TRBV2 with TRBJ1-2; possibly TRBD1 for D (6 bases). Between the trimmed V and J ends, which lost 4 bases and 4 bases, there was a span of 16 bases. The germline gives CDR1 SNHLY, CDR2 FYNNEI. This CDR3 region has 15 residues.

The CDR3 protein is CASTRDRGDTGELFF. CDR3 sequence (DNA): TGTGCCAGCACCCGGGACAGGGGAGACACCGGGGAGCTGTTTTTT. J is TRBJ2-2 and V is TRBV2, with 10 bases lining up with TRBD1. CDR1 SNHLY and CDR2 FYNNEI come from the germline V gene. Trimming cost V 7 bases and J 3 bases; bases outside gene matches: 5. The CDR3 sequence is 15 residues long. Combining the CDR3 with reference TRBV2 and TRBJ2-2 gives the whole variable domain EPEVTQTPSHQVTQMGQEVILRCVPISNHLYFYWYRQILGQKVEFLVSFYNNEISEKSEIFDDQFSVERPDGSNFTLKIRSTKLEDSAMYFCASTRDRGDTGELFFGEGSRLTVL.

The chain uses TRBV7-2 and TRBJ1-3, with TRBD1 as a possible D gene (5 bases). Between the trimmed V and J ends, which lost 3 bases and 4 bases, there was a span of 10 bases. This CDR3 comprises 14 residues. Germline CDR1 is SGHTA and CDR2 is FQGNSA. The CDR3 region is CASSFRQYGNTIYF. The CDR3 DNA reads TGTGCCAGCAGCTTTCGACAGTACGGAAACACCATATATTTT.

The chain recombines TRBV5-8 with TRBJ1-3, with D possibly TRBD1 on 5 matching bases. Trimming cost V 0 bases and J 0 bases, with 16 bases left between them. CDR3 length equals 18 residues. Germline V gene sequence: CDR1 SGHTS, CDR2 YDEGEE. As DNA, the CDR3 is TGTGCCAGCAGCTTGGCCAGGGCCGCTTTTCCCTCTGGAAACACCATATATTTT. It yields the protein CASSLARAAFPSGNTIYF. The entire variable domain, with the rest obtained from reference TRBV5-8 and TRBJ1-3, is as follows: EAGVTQSPTHLIKTRGQQATLRCSPISGHTSVYWYQQALGLGLQFLLWYDEGEERNRGNFPPRFSGRQFPNYSSELNVNALELEDSALYLCASSLARAAFPSGNTIYFGEGSWLTVV.

The chain carries TRBV5-1 and TRBJ2-2, with D possibly being TRBD2 (5 bases). V lost 4 bases, J lost 6 bases, and 10 bases lay in between. Per the germline V gene, CDR1 is SGHRS and CDR2 is YFSETQ. This CDR3 contains 13 residues. Written as DNA, the CDR3 is TGCGCCAGCAGCCTGGACGGGGCCGGGGAGCTGTTTTTT. It codes for CASSLDGAGELFF. Full variable domain (missing parts from reference TRBV5-1 and TRBJ2-2): KAGVTQTPRYLIKTRGQQVTLSCSPISGHRSVSWYQQTPGQGLQFLFEYFSETQRNKGNFPGRFSGRQFSNSRSEMNVSTLELGDSALYLCASSLDGAGELFFGEGSRLTVL.

The chain recombines TRBV6-2 or TRBV6-3 with TRBJ2-4; 8 positions match TRBD1. Germline loops: CDR1 MNHEY, CDR2 SVGEGT. After removal of 4 bases from V and 6 bases from J, the junction contained 5 bases not matched to a gene. The CDR3 is 14 residues long. The CDR3 DNA reads TGTGCCAGCAGTTCCCAGGGGGCATCAAACATTCAGTACTTC. Translation gives CASSSQGASNIQYF.

The chain joins TRBV4-3 to TRBJ1-2; a weak D match, TRBD1 (6 bases). CDR1 LGHNA and CDR2 YSLEER come from the germline V gene. Trimming took 2 bases from V and 0 from J, leaving 13 bases between them. The CDR3 totals 16 residues. In DNA form, the CDR3 reads TGCGCCAGCAGCCAATCGACAGGCCCATCTAACTATGGCTACACCTTC. Translated: CASSQSTGPSNYGYTF.

The chain is built from TRBV11-2 and TRBJ2-3; 8 bases align to TRBD2. Germline V lookup: CDR1 SGHAT, CDR2 FQNNGV. The CDR3 is 16 amino acids. The J segment lost 1 base and the V segment lost 5 bases, leaving 8 bases of the junction unmatched. CDR3 sequence reads: CASSLTTSGGTDTQYF. The CDR3 region has the DNA TGTGCCAGCAGCCTTACTACTAGCGGAGGCACAGATACGCAGTATTTT.

The chain couples TRBV29-1 to TRBJ1-2; D is perhaps TRBD1 (5 bases). From germline, CDR1 is SQVTM and CDR2 ANQGSEA. This CDR3 has 14 residues. V shed 6 bases and J shed 5 bases, with 19 bases lying between them. CDR3: CSVAGVTGLYGYTF. The CDR3 coding sequence is TGCAGCGTGGCGGGGGTAACAGGCCTATATGGCTACACCTTC.

In DNA form, the CDR3 reads TGTGCCAGCAGCTTTGGCAGGGGTGCGTACACTGAAGCTTTCTTT. This codes for CASSFGRGAYTEAFF. The gene calls are TRBV7-6 and TRBJ1-1; TRBD1 might be the D (6 bases). V lost 3 bases, J lost 3 bases, and 14 bases lay in between. CDR1 is SGHVS, CDR2 FNYEAQ, per germline. The CDR3 has 15 amino acids.

This sequence joins TRBV27 and TRBJ1-6; D is unresolved. Germline V CDR1 and CDR2: MNHEY, SMNVEV (reference sequence). The CDR3 totals 12 residues. V shed 7 bases and J shed 8 bases, with 9 bases lying between them. The CDR3 bases are TGTGCCAGCACGACGGGGTATTCACCCCTCCACTTT. Amino acids: CASTTGYSPLHF.

This chain connects TRBV6-6 to TRBJ2-1; 9 bases match TRBD2. The V segment lost 5 bases and the J segment 8 bases; nucleotides outside the gene matches: 31. Germline V lookup: CDR1 MNHNY, CDR2 SVGAGI (reference sequence). The CDR3 sequence is 22 residues long. The CDR3 here is CASSLPPPGGRANLRDYDEQFF. CDR3 bases: TGTGCCAGCAGTCTTCCCCCCCCGGGCGGGAGGGCTAACTTGAGGGATTACGATGAGCAGTTCTTC.

The chain is built from TRBV13 and TRBJ1-2, with 12 bases aligning to TRBD1. The CDR3 is 17 amino acids. CDR1 is PRHDT, CDR2 FYEKMQ, per germline (reference sequence). After removal of 5 bases from V and 4 bases from J, the junction contained 11 bases not matched to a gene. The CDR3 protein is CASSASRGTGGFYGYTF. CDR3 in DNA: TGTGCCAGCAGCGCCTCTCGAGGGACAGGGGGCTTCTATGGCTACACCTTC.

The genes are TRBV28 and TRBJ2-5, with a tentative D call TRBD1 (5 bases). V was shortened by 4 bases and J by 2 bases, with 20 bases between the two germline ends. There are 17 residues in the CDR3. Per the germline V gene, CDR1 is MDHEN and CDR2 is SYDVKM. CDR3 in amino acids: CASSSWSLLRGQETQYF. CDR3 sequence (DNA): TGTGCCAGCAGTTCTTGGAGTCTATTAAGGGGACAAGAGACCCAGTACTTC.